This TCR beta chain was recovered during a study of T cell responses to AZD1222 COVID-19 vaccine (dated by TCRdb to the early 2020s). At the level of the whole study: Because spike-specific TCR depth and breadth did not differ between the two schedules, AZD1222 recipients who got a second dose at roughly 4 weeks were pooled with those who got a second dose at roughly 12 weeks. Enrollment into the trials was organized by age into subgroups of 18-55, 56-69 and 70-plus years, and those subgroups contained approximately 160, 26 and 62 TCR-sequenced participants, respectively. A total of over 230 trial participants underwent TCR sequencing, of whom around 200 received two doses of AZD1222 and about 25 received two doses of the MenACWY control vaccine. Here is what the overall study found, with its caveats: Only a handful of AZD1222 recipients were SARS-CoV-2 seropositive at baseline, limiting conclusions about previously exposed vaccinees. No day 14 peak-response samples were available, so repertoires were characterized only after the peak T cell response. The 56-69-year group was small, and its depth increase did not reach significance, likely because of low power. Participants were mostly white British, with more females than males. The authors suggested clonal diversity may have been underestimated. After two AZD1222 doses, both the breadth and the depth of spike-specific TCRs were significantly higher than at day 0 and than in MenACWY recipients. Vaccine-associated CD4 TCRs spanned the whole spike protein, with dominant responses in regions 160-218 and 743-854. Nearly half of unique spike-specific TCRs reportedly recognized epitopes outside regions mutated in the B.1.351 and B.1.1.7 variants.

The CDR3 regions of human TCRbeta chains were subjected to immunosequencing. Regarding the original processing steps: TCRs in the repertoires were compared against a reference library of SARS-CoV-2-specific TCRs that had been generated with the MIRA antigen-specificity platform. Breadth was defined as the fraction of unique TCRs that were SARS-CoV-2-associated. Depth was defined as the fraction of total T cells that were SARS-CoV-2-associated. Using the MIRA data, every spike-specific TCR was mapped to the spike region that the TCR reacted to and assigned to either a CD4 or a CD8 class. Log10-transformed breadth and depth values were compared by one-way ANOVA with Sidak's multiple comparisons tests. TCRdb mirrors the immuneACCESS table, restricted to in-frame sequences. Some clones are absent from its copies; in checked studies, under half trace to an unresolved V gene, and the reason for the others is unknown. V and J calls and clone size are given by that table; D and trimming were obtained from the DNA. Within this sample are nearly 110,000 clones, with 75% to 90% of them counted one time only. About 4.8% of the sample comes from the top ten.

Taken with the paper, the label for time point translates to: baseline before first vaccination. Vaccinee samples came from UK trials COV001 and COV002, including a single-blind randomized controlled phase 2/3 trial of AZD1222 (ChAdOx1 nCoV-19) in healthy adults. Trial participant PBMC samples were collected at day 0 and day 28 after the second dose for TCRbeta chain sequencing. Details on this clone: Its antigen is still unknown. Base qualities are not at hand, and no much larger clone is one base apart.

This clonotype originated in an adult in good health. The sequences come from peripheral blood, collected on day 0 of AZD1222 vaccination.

The CDR3 reads as follows: CATSAGTGEQYF. The nucleotide sequence reads as follows: TGTGCCACCAGTGCCGGGACCGGGGAGCAGTACTTC. The chain is encoded by TRBV24-1 joined to TRBJ2-7; the D gene could be either TRBD1 or TRBD2, each agreeing at 5 bases. The junction carries 11 bases between V and J, which are trimmed by 5 bases and 7 bases respectively. For CDR1 and CDR2, the germline V gene lists KGHDR and SFDVKD. The CDR3 has 12 amino acids, counting the end cysteine and phenylalanine. The CDR3 DNA has 36 bases and is translated from base 1.